This T cell receptor (beta chain) was captured by sequencing in a study of T-cell reconstitution after alpha-beta-depleted transplantation in children. This clonotype was seen repeatedly, ten times or more. For TCRbeta, the library was prepared with unique molecular identifiers. TCRdb processed the PCR reads anew with MiXCR; each CDR3 protein has one entry. The table shows about 200,000 distinct CDR3 sequences, with about 14% occurring only once. The CDR3 length is 17 residues. V was clipped by 4 bases and J by 7 bases; unmatched bases: 8. This TCR was recovered from a human donor who donated a stem cell graft to a child with acute lymphoblastic leukemia. The sequencing here drew on PBMCs from the stem cell graft donor, taken from the stem cell graft. The chain carries TRBV12-3 or TRBV12-4 and TRBJ2-1; 15 nucleotides agree with TRBD2. For the CDR3, the DNA is TGTGCCAGCAGTTCACCCCGGACTAGCGGGAGGGGTAATGAGCAGTTCTTC. It encodes CASSSPRTSGRGNEQFF.